This T cell receptor beta chain comes out of a study of shared clonotypes between healthy human individuals. Study-level information: Donors, aged 18 to 49, were a couple of women and three men.

Sequencing was performed with immunoSEQ multiplex PCR; in TCRdb, only in-frame clones are kept and a portion is missing. This sample yields around 2,100,000 clones, of which about 95% are seen a single time; around 1% belongs to the top ten. It was CD45RO-negative cells, positively selected for CCR7, that made up naive CD8 cells, with terminally differentiated effector memory CD45RA+ cells excluded. The germline V and J ends were trimmed by 5 bases and 10 bases, with 18 bases remaining between them. The CDR3 spans 15 residues. Germline CDR1 and CDR2: SGHVS and FNYEAQ. The sequencing sample was made of naive CD8+ T cells sorted from blood. The source of this sequence is a man younger than 35 in good health. The chain is built from TRBV7-6 and TRBJ1-6; possibly TRBD1 for D (5 bases). The CDR3 protein is CASSPFDGGRSPLHF. The CDR3 coding sequence is TGTGCCAGCAGCCCATTCGACGGGGGTAGATCACCCCTCCACTTT.